The rows below give T cell receptor beta chains drawn from one sample of a study of Ad26.COV2.S vaccination and SARS-CoV-2 variants. Using immunoSEQ multiplex PCR, the repertoire was profiled, and TCRdb retains in-frame clones only, with some absent. Of fewer than 600,000 clones listed, roughly nine tenths are singletons. This sample comprised peripheral blood, obtained in a trial of Ad26.COV2.S vaccine versus placebo. Receptors originate from a person aged 18 to 65 who received the Ad26.COV2.S COVID-19 vaccine or a placebo. CDR3s include the opening cysteine and the closing phenylalanine or tryptophan. D genes are given only for firm matches. Some rows have no size entry. The others give once, few or many, or a class for an expanded clone.

j_call,clone_size,d_call,v_call,cdr3_aa,cdr3_nt
TRBJ2-1,NA,TRBD2,TRBV7-2,CAAPGLAGENEQFF,TGTGCCGCCCCAGGACTAGCGGGGGAGAATGAGCAGTTCTTC
TRBJ1-6,NA,NA,TRBV7-2,CASSPAGAGSPLHF,TGTGCCAGCAGCCCCGCCGGGGCCGGTTCACCCCTCCACTTT
TRBJ2-7,NA,NA,TRBV5-1,CASSLGVVNEQYF,TGCGCCAGCAGCTTAGGTGTAGTAAACGAGCAGTACTTC
TRBJ2-1,few,TRBD2,TRBV7-8,CASSLIRTSGNEQFF,TGTGCCAGCAGCTTAATCCGTACTAGCGGGAATGAGCAGTTCTTC
TRBJ1-5,NA,NA,TRBV7-8,CASSLALSNQPQHF,TGTGCCAGCAGCTTAGCGCTTAGCAATCAGCCCCAGCATTTT
TRBJ2-7,NA,NA,TRBV11-2,CASSLDRYEQYF,TGTGCCAGCAGCTTAGACAGGTACGAGCAGTACTTC
TRBJ2-7,NA,NA,TRBV7-9,CASSFTGVSGDFPYEQYF,TGTGCCAGCAGCTTCACGGGGGTCAGCGGCGACTTCCCTTACGAGCAGTACTTC
TRBJ1-4,NA,NA,TRBV28,CATWDSGATNEKLFF,TGTGCCACCTGGGACTCAGGCGCAACTAATGAAAAACTGTTTTTT
TRBJ2-1,NA,NA,TRBV20-1,CSAIDSSSYNEQFF,TGCAGTGCTATTGATAGTTCCTCCTACAATGAGCAGTTCTTC
TRBJ2-1,NA,NA,TRBV3-1/TRBV3-2,CASSQDRVGEQFF,TGTGCCAGCAGCCAAGATCGGGTGGGGGAGCAGTTCTTC
TRBJ2-5,NA,NA,TRBV6-5,CASSYSTGGKETQYF,TGTGCCAGCAGTTACTCTACGGGCGGCAAAGAGACCCAGTACTTC
TRBJ2-1,once,TRBD2,TRBV3-1/TRBV3-2,CASSKSGTSGRDEQFF,TGTGCCAGCAGTAAGTCCGGGACTAGCGGGAGGGATGAGCAGTTCTTC
TRBJ2-7,NA,NA,TRBV4-1,CASSQREGVYEQYF,TGCGCCAGCAGTCAAAGGGAGGGGGTTTACGAGCAGTACTTC
TRBJ1-2,NA,TRBD1,TRBV7-8,CASSLWDRGPGGYTF,TGTGCCAGCAGCTTATGGGACAGGGGGCCGGGTGGCTACACCTTC
TRBJ1-2,NA,NA,TRBV19,CASSILINYGYTF,TGTGCCAGTAGTATACTCATCAACTATGGCTACACCTTC
TRBJ1-6,few,NA,TRBV7-6,CASSPWEPNSYNSPLHF,TGTGCCAGCAGCCCCTGGGAGCCGAACTCCTATAATTCACCCCTCCACTTT
TRBJ1-5,once,NA,TRBV19,CASSLGVNQPQHF,TGTGCCAGTAGTCTGGGAGTAAATCAGCCCCAGCATTTT
TRBJ1-3,NA,NA,TRBV7-2,CASSPQGAGNTIYF,TGTGCCAGCAGCCCCCAGGGAGCCGGAAACACCATATATTTT
TRBJ2-3,few,NA,TRBV4-1,CASSRGIGGTDTQYF,TGCGCCAGCAGCCGGGGGATCGGGGGCACAGATACGCAGTATTTT
TRBJ2-3,NA,NA,TRBV28,CASSFLQSNTQYF,TGTGCCAGCAGTTTCTTACAATCTAATACGCAGTATTTT
TRBJ2-7,NA,NA,TRBV19,CASSIDRPGPYEQYF,TGTGCCAGTAGTATAGATCGCCCAGGGCCCTACGAGCAGTACTTC
TRBJ1-5,NA,NA,TRBV18,CASSPSGDLQPQHF,TGTGCCAGCTCACCGTCGGGTGACCTCCAGCCCCAGCATTTT
TRBJ2-5,NA,TRBD2,TRBV28,CASSPKSSGEETQYF,TGTGCCAGCAGTCCGAAATCTAGCGGGGAAGAGACCCAGTACTTC
TRBJ2-5,NA,NA,TRBV14,CASSQGGPIFQETQYF,TGTGCCAGCAGCCAAGGCGGTCCGATCTTCCAAGAGACCCAGTACTTC
TRBJ1-2,NA,NA,TRBV7-2,CASSLAPHSSYGYTF,TGTGCCAGCAGCTTAGCGCCCCACAGCTCCTATGGCTACACCTTC
TRBJ1-1,NA,NA,TRBV9,CASSVDLGADTEAFF,TGTGCCAGCAGCGTAGACCTCGGGGCGGACACTGAAGCTTTCTTT
TRBJ1-2,NA,TRBD1,TRBV19,CASSILMAGGPPNYGYTF,TGTGCCAGTAGTATATTGATGGCAGGGGGCCCGCCTAACTATGGCTACACCTTC
TRBJ1-6,NA,NA,TRBV6-2/TRBV6-3,CASSSRGASYNSPLHF,TGTGCCAGCAGTTCAAGGGGGGCGTCCTATAATTCACCCCTCCACTTT
TRBJ2-7,NA,NA,TRBV2,CASSVRRPGDEQYF,TGTGCCAGCAGTGTTAGACGGCCGGGGGACGAGCAGTACTTC
TRBJ2-3,NA,NA,TRBV9,CASNRYGTDTQYF,TGTGCCAGCAACCGCTATGGCACAGATACGCAGTATTTT
TRBJ2-2,NA,NA,TRBV9,CASTRGGDVGELFF,TGTGCCAGCACCAGGGGAGGGGACGTCGGGGAGCTGTTTTTT
TRBJ2-7,NA,NA,TRBV7-4,CASSLAWGNIPYEQYF,TGTGCCAGCAGCTTAGCGTGGGGAAACATCCCCTACGAGCAGTACTTC
TRBJ2-2,NA,TRBD1,TRBV19,CASRRMGDRHTGELFF,TGTGCCAGTCGGAGAATGGGGGACAGACACACCGGGGAGCTGTTTTTT
TRBJ2-5,NA,NA,TRBV28,CASAGQPQETQYF,TGTGCCAGCGCGGGACAGCCCCAAGAGACCCAGTACTTC
TRBJ1-6,few,NA,TRBV4-1,CASSQAPGNYNSPLHF,TGCGCCAGCAGCCAAGCCCCGGGAAATTATAATTCACCCCTCCACTTT
TRBJ2-1,NA,NA,TRBV7-9,CASSSRHDNEQFF,TGTGCCAGCAGCTCTCGACACGACAATGAGCAGTTCTTC
TRBJ1-2,few,NA,TRBV28,CASRLGGNYGYTF,TGTGCCAGCAGACTGGGAGGGAACTATGGCTACACCTTC
TRBJ2-2,NA,NA,TRBV10-2,CASTLTGELFF,TGCGCCAGCACTCTCACCGGGGAGCTGTTTTTT
TRBJ2-3,NA,TRBD2,TRBV7-3,CASSLRGGSTDTQYF,TGTGCCAGCAGCTTAAGGGGGGGTAGCACAGATACGCAGTATTTT
TRBJ2-5,NA,NA,TRBV6-1,CASSEMAGSQETQYF,TGTGCCAGCAGTGAAATGGCAGGGAGCCAAGAGACCCAGTACTTC
TRBJ2-7,NA,NA,TRBV4-2,CASSLTTFSSYEQYF,TGTGCCAGCAGCCTTACGACATTCAGCTCCTACGAGCAGTACTTC
TRBJ1-3,NA,NA,TRBV3-1/TRBV3-2,CASSQGRRNTIYF,TGTGCCAGCAGCCAAGGTCGGAGAAACACCATATATTTT
TRBJ1-1,NA,NA,TRBV27,CASSLSGGGIRTEAFF,TGTGCCAGCAGTTTGTCGGGGGGCGGTATCCGCACTGAAGCTTTCTTT